This TCR beta chain was captured in a study of blood T cells in healthy people across ages. Findings and caveats of the study: The fall in TCR beta diversity per million T cells was roughly linear with age. A strong correlation was seen between TCR beta diversity and naive T cell percentage.

About this clonotype itself: Its antigen is not known.

A second PCR, run for about 7 to 11 cycles, used a sample-barcoded 5' primer plus a J-beta primer mix. TCRdb processed the 5' RACE reads anew with MiXCR; each CDR3 protein has one entry. Here the sample spans more than 700,000 distinct CDR3 sequences, 35% to 50% being singletons. Trimming took 5 bases from V and 4 from J, leaving 10 bases between them. The germline CDR1 and CDR2 sequences are SGHRS and YFSETQ. The CDR3 has 13 residues. The specimen was blood. This chain uses TRBV5-1 with TRBJ2-1; D may be TRBD2 (5 bases). The receptor's source is a man at least 80 years old in good health. The DNA of the CDR3 is TGCGCCAGCAGTGTCACTAGATACAATGAGCAGTTCTTC. Translating it yields CASSVTRYNEQFF.